This T cell receptor (beta chain) was obtained from a study of T cells in Graves' hyperthyroidism and ophthalmopathy. The wider study: Specimen type is peripheral blood, collected at initial diagnosis prior to any treatment.

V lost 6 bases and J 8 bases, leaving 15 bases between the germline ends. The length of the CDR3 is 13 residues. Germline values: CDR1 SGHRS, CDR2 YFSETQ. TCR beta CDR3 regions were amplified from RNA. TCR CDR3 regions were first amplified by RT-PCR with HTBI primers. TCRdb reprocessed the multiplex PCR reads with MiXCR, giving one entry per CDR3 protein. Of some 650,000 distinct CDR3 sequences in the sample, roughly 16% are singletons; the top ten hold approximately 3.5%. This clonotype was seen ten or more times. Sample: blood. The TCR was taken from a woman in her thirties or forties with Graves' ophthalmopathy. V usage is TRBV5-1 and J usage is TRBJ2-1; D possibly matches TRBD1 or TRBD2 (7 bases each). The CDR3 DNA follows: TGCGCCAGCAAGGGGGCGGGGGACGATGAGCAGTTCTTC. This translates into CASKGAGDDEQFF.